A selection of T cell receptor beta chains follows, all from one sample in a study of blood T cell repertoires in COVID-19. The data were produced by immunoSEQ multiplex PCR, yet TCRdb's version contains in-frame clones alone and is incomplete. The data hold around 55,000 clones, with roughly four fifths observed a single time. Source material: peripheral blood. The receptors come from a human donor in a cohort sampled during active or convalescent COVID-19. The CDR3 runs from the conserved cysteine through the conserved F or W. D genes are given only for firm matches. Size is omitted from some rows. Given values are once, few, many or a class for expanded clones.

CDR3aa | CDR3nt | abundance | j_gene | v_gene | d_gene | len
CASSPLSGTGNEKLFF | TGCGCCAGCAGCCCTCTATCCGGGACAGGGAACGAAAAACTGTTTTTT | NA | TRBJ1-4 | TRBV5-1 | TRBD1 | 16
CASSEYVGGPSYEQYF | TGTGCCAGCAGTGAATACGTGGGGGGGCCATCCTACGAGCAGTACTTC | few | TRBJ2-7 | TRBV25-1 | NA | 16
CAISAGLIVDYGYTF | TGTGCCATCAGTGCAGGGTTGATCGTCGACTATGGCTACACCTTC | once | TRBJ1-2 | TRBV10-3 | NA | 15
CASSQAGLTPDTQYF | TGCGCCAGCAGCCAAGCAGGCCTCACCCCAGATACGCAGTATTTT | NA | TRBJ2-3 | TRBV4-1 | NA | 15
CASGWTSGYEQYF | TGTGCCAGCGGTTGGACATCCGGCTACGAGCAGTACTTC | NA | TRBJ2-7 | TRBV25-1 | NA | 13
CASSQAPGSGEKLFF | TGCGCCAGCAGCCAAGCCCCAGGGTCCGGTGAAAAACTGTTTTTT | NA | TRBJ1-4 | TRBV4-3 | NA | 15
CASSIGGSEAFF | TGTGCCAGTAGTATCGGGGGAAGTGAAGCTTTCTTT | NA | TRBJ1-1 | TRBV19 | NA | 12
CASSLLAGSDTQYF | TGTGCCAGCAGCTTGTTAGCGGGATCAGATACGCAGTATTTT | NA | TRBJ2-3 | TRBV7-2 | TRBD2 | 14
CASSDSPGLNTEAFF | TGTGCCAGCAGTGATTCCCCGGGTTTGAACACTGAAGCTTTCTTT | NA | TRBJ1-1 | TRBV6-4 | NA | 15
CASSTTGTRNEQFF | TGTGCCAGTAGTACTACCGGGACTAGAAATGAGCAGTTCTTC | NA | TRBJ2-1 | TRBV19 | TRBD2 | 14
CASSYSGGSSYEQYF | TGTGCCAGCAGTTACTCGGGGGGTAGCTCCTACGAGCAGTACTTC | NA | TRBJ2-7 | TRBV6-5 | NA | 15
CASSHSGQGGNTEAFF | TGCGCCAGCAGCCACTCGGGCCAGGGGGGGAACACTGAAGCTTTCTTT | NA | TRBJ1-1 | TRBV4-3 | TRBD1 | 16
CASGGSWETQYF | TGTGCCAGCGGAGGGTCGTGGGAGACCCAGTACTTC | NA | TRBJ2-5 | TRBV7-2 | NA | 12
CASSLRTARGNTIYF | TGTGCCAGCAGTCTCCGGACAGCTCGCGGAAACACCATATATTTT | few | TRBJ1-3 | TRBV6-5 | NA | 15
CASSLAGGDTQYF | TGTGCCAGCAGCTTGGCGGGGGGGGATACGCAGTATTTT | NA | TRBJ2-3 | TRBV5-6 | TRBD2 | 13
CASSFQGIAYGYTF | TGTGCCAGCAGCTTCCAGGGGATTGCCTATGGCTACACCTTC | once | TRBJ1-2 | TRBV7-2 | NA | 14
CASTYRGGGANVLTF | TGTGCCAGTACTTACAGGGGCGGAGGGGCCAACGTCCTGACTTTC | NA | TRBJ2-6 | TRBV19 | TRBD1 | 15
CASSRTSVSPYEQYF | TGTGCCAGCAGCCGAACTAGCGTGAGCCCCTACGAGCAGTACTTC | NA | TRBJ2-7 | TRBV6-5 | TRBD2 | 15
CASSIGSLSGNTIYF | TGTGCCAGTAGTATAGGGAGCCTCTCTGGAAACACCATATATTTT | once | TRBJ1-3 | TRBV19 | NA | 15
CASSPPGQGAYSPLHF | TGCGCCAGCAGTCCACCAGGACAGGGGGCTTATTCACCCCTCCACTTT | NA | TRBJ1-6 | TRBV23-1 | TRBD1 | 16
CSVERYGPPYEQYF | TGCAGCGTTGAAAGGTATGGGCCTCCCTACGAGCAGTACTTC | NA | TRBJ2-7 | TRBV29-1 | NA | 14
CAGLGRGINYGYTF | TGTGCCGGGCTCGGACGGGGAATTAACTATGGCTACACCTTC | NA | TRBJ1-2 | TRBV3-1/TRBV3-2 | NA | 14
CASSVTGTLSGNTIYF | TGTGCCAGCAGCGTTACCGGGACTCTCTCTGGAAACACCATATATTTT | NA | TRBJ1-3 | TRBV5-5 | NA | 16
CASSYARTYNEQFF | TGTGCCAGCAGTTACGCCAGGACATACAATGAGCAGTTCTTC | NA | TRBJ2-1 | TRBV6-5 | NA | 14
CASSPIGASGVLYQETQYF | TGTGCCAGCAGCCCCATCGGGGCTAGCGGGGTCCTGTACCAAGAGACCCAGTACTTC | NA | TRBJ2-5 | TRBV5-6 | TRBD2 | 19
CASSLSLSNQPQHF | TGTGCCAGCAGTCTGAGCCTTAGCAATCAGCCCCAGCATTTT | NA | TRBJ1-5 | TRBV7-9 | NA | 14
CASSLALAGGYTDTQYF | TGCGCCAGCAGCTTGGCCCTAGCGGGGGGGTACACAGATACGCAGTATTTT | NA | TRBJ2-3 | TRBV5-1 | TRBD2 | 17
CASSTRQIVTEAFF | TGTGCCAGCAGTACACGACAGATTGTCACTGAAGCTTTCTTT | few | TRBJ1-1 | TRBV6-5 | NA | 14
CASSVRLAGGNHYNEQFF | TGTGCCAGCAGCGTGAGGCTAGCGGGGGGGAATCACTACAATGAGCAGTTCTTC | once | TRBJ2-1 | TRBV7-2 | TRBD2 | 18
CASSLPGNTEAFF | TGTGCCAGCAGCTTGCCGGGGAACACTGAAGCTTTCTTT | NA | TRBJ1-1 | TRBV5-5 | NA | 13
CASSLRQGADEQYF | TGCGCCAGCAGCTTAAGGCAGGGGGCGGACGAGCAGTACTTC | NA | TRBJ2-7 | TRBV5-1 | TRBD1 | 14
CASSLSVHYRNEQFF | TGTGCCAGCAGCCTTAGCGTCCACTACCGCAATGAGCAGTTCTTC | NA | TRBJ2-1 | TRBV7-2 | NA | 15
CASSPLGGTGELFF | TGTGCCAGCAGCCCTCTCGGTGGTACCGGGGAGCTGTTTTTT | NA | TRBJ2-2 | TRBV5-5 | NA | 14
CASSLWQKPTEAFF | TGTGCCAGCAGCTTGTGGCAGAAACCCACTGAAGCTTTCTTT | NA | TRBJ1-1 | TRBV5-6 | NA | 14
CATGTSGGALNEQFF | TGTGCCACCGGGACTAGCGGGGGGGCTCTCAATGAGCAGTTCTTC | NA | TRBJ2-1 | TRBV19 | TRBD2 | 15
CASSLTGGSYGYTF | TGTGCCAGCAGCTTGACCGGGGGTTCCTATGGCTACACCTTC | NA | TRBJ1-2 | TRBV5-6 | NA | 14
CASSYQVNTKTQYF | TGTGCCAGCAGTTACCAGGTTAACACGAAGACCCAGTACTTC | NA | TRBJ2-5 | TRBV6-5 | NA | 14